The 25 T cell receptor beta chains presented below share a single source sample, sequenced in a study of blood T cell repertoires in COVID-19. Some clones are missing from TCRdb's copy, which holds only in-frame ones; the method was immunoSEQ multiplex PCR. This sample has about 180,000 clones, with about 81% found just once. The sample taken for sequencing was peripheral blood. The source is a woman of 80 years or more with COVID-19, enrolled during active disease.

The chain carries TRBV5-1 and TRBJ2-7; tentative D call: TRBD1 (5 bases). Per the germline V gene, CDR1 is SGHRS and CDR2 is YFSETQ. The V and J ends lost 0 bases and 7 bases respectively, with 14 bases between them. The CDR3 runs 14 residues. CDR3 DNA: TGCGCCAGCAGCTTGGTAGGGGCCCAAGGGGAGCAGTACTTC. It encodes CASSLVGAQGEQYF.

This clone was recorded only once. The gene calls are TRBV29-1 and TRBJ2-2; D is perhaps TRBD2 (6 bases). The CDR3 covers 15 residues. Germline V gene data show CDR1 as SQVTM and CDR2 as ANQGSEA. V dropped 4 bases and J dropped 4 bases, with 16 bases sitting between them. The CDR3 sequence is CSVGGVLLGTGELFF. In nucleotides, the CDR3 is TGCAGCGTTGGGGGGGTTCTTCTGGGCACCGGGGAGCTGTTTTTT.

The rearrangement uses TRBV10-3 and TRBJ2-7, with D maybe TRBD1 (5 bases). In germline, CDR1 is ENHRY, CDR2 SYGVKD. CDR3 length: 15 residues. V was cut by 3 bases and J by 2 bases, with 14 bases left in between. This chain's CDR3 is CAISESGDRTYEQYF. As DNA, the CDR3 is TGTGCCATCAGTGAAAGTGGAGACAGAACCTACGAGCAGTACTTC.

The rearrangement links TRBV30 to TRBJ2-7; D unresolved. In germline, CDR1 is GTSNPN, CDR2 SVGIG (reference sequence). V dropped 0 bases and J dropped 6 bases, with 12 bases sitting between them. This CDR3 is built from 13 residues. CDR3 bases: TGTGCCTGGAGTGTAAGGTCAGCGAGCGAGCAGTACTTC. It codes for CAWSVRSASEQYF.

This clone was counted a single time. The chain links TRBV7-9 to TRBJ1-2, with D perhaps TRBD1 (6 bases). Trimming stripped 2 bases from V and 7 bases from J, with 17 bases between. In germline, CDR1 is SEHNR, CDR2 FQNEAQ (reference sequence). The CDR3 is made up of 15 amino acids. The DNA for the CDR3 is TGTGCCAGCAGCTTACAAGCGGGGGCGCATTTTGGCTACACCTTC. This codes for CASSLQAGAHFGYTF.

The rearrangement links TRBV5-1 to TRBJ2-5; a weak D match, TRBD2 (6 bases). Trimming stripped 3 bases from V and 2 bases from J, with 11 bases between. The CDR3 is 14 residues long. Germline V gene lookup returns CDR1 SGHRS and CDR2 YFSETQ. The CDR3 bases are TGCGCCAGCAGCTATGGGACTGCACAAGAGACCCAGTACTTC. Translated: CASSYGTAQETQYF. Combining the CDR3 with reference TRBV5-1 and TRBJ2-5 gives the whole variable domain KAGVTQTPRYLIKTRGQQVTLSCSPISGHRSVSWYQQTPGQGLQFLFEYFSETQRNKGNFPGRFSGRQFSNSRSEMNVSTLELGDSALYLCASSYGTAQETQYFGPGTRLLVL.

J is TRBJ2-1 and V is TRBV27; D ambiguous. Per germline, CDR1 MNHEY and CDR2 SMNVEV (reference sequence). The CDR3 spans 13 residues. Trimming removed 3 bases from V and 9 bases from J, with 12 bases in between. The CDR3: CASSLQVLSEQFF. The CDR3 DNA is TGTGCCAGCAGTTTGCAGGTGCTCAGTGAGCAGTTCTTC.

The chain employs TRBV3-1 (or the pseudogene TRBV3-2) and TRBJ2-3; TRBD2 matches 8 bases. The CDR3 is 14 residues long. Germline CDR1 reads LGHDT; CDR2 reads YNNKEL (reference sequence). The J segment lost 1 base and the V segment lost 5 bases, leaving 2 bases of the junction unmatched. The CDR3 DNA reads TGTGCCAGCAGCATGCGGGGGGGCACAGATACGCAGTATTTT. Translated: CASSMRGGTDTQYF.

This clone was counted only a few times. Other DNA sequences in this sample translate to the same CDR3. The V gene is TRBV29-1, the J gene TRBJ2-5, with TRBD2 as a possible D gene (6 bases). CDR3 size: 13 residues. Germline-derived CDR1 and CDR2 are SQVTM and ANQGSEA. Trimming removed 1 base from V and 4 bases from J, with 10 bases in between. The CDR3 sequence: CSVEGQGGETQYF. For the CDR3, the DNA is TGCAGCGTTGAAGGCCAGGGAGGAGAGACCCAGTACTTC.

The rearrangement links TRBV10-3 to TRBJ1-5; no definite D call. CDR3 length equals 15 residues. V was shortened by 6 bases and J by 4 bases, with 16 bases between the two germline ends. Germline CDR1 and CDR2: ENHRY and SYGVKD. CDR3 amino acids: CAIRDSNQENQPQHF. The CDR3 DNA is TGTGCCATCAGGGACTCCAACCAGGAGAATCAGCCCCAGCATTTT.

V and J are TRBV19 and TRBJ2-4; possibly TRBD2 for D (6 bases). This CDR3 is built from 14 residues. Germline CDR1 and CDR2: LNHDA and SQIVND (reference sequence). Deletions cut 4 bases from V and 1 base from J, with 8 bases between. CDR3 sequence (DNA): TGTGCCAGTAGTACTGGGGGGGCCAAAAACATTCAGTACTTC. Encoded protein: CASSTGGAKNIQYF.

The chain couples TRBV18 to TRBJ1-2; possibly TRBD1 for D (6 bases). This CDR3 is 17 amino acids long. Trimming shortened V by 3 bases and J by 3 bases, and 20 bases separated the two germline ends. The germline CDR1 and CDR2 sequences are KGHSH and LQKENI. The CDR3 nucleotides are TGTGCCAGCTCACCCTCGGGGGGCGCCGGGGGAGACTATGGCTACACCTTC. Encoded protein: CASSPSGGAGGDYGYTF.

This clone was picked up one time. The V and J genes are TRBV12-3 or TRBV12-4 and TRBJ1-2, with TRBD1 identical over 10 bases. CDR3 length: 13 amino acids. Trimming removed 6 bases from V and 4 bases from J; junction bases left unmatched: 2. The CDR3 here is CASRTGGLYGYTF. The DNA for the CDR3 is TGTGCCAGCAGGACAGGGGGCCTCTATGGCTACACCTTC.

This rearrangement joins TRBV18 to TRBJ1-1; 8 bases agree with TRBD1. The CDR3 is made up of 13 amino acids. The V gene's germline CDR1 is KGHSH and CDR2 LQKENI. V dropped 5 bases and J dropped 3; count of bases not matched to a gene: 2. The chain's CDR3 is CASSTTGDTEAFF. Here the CDR3 DNA reads TGTGCCAGCTCAACGACAGGGGACACTGAAGCTTTCTTT.

The chain employs TRBV30 and TRBJ1-5, with D unresolved. Trimming removed 3 bases at V and 0 bases at J, with 21 bases between. CDR1 is GTSNPN and CDR2 is SVGIG in the germline V gene (reference sequence). This CDR3 contains 18 residues. The CDR3 DNA follows: TGTGCCTGGAGCGCGTCTCGATTGGCCGCGGATAGCAATCAGCCCCAGCATTTT. It translates to CAWSASRLAADSNQPQHF.

This clone was observed a few times. The chain uses TRBV29-1 and TRBJ2-7; no reliable D call. The CDR3 has 11 amino acids. In germline, CDR1 is SQVTM, CDR2 ANQGSEA. V was shortened by 7 bases and J by 3 bases, with 10 bases between the two germline ends. Here the CDR3 DNA reads TGCAGCGCGGTACAGAACTACGAGCAGTACTTC. Translating gives CSAVQNYEQYF.

The V and J genes are TRBV29-1 and TRBJ2-5, with 7 bases aligning to TRBD1. The CDR3 is made up of 14 amino acids. Germline V gene data show CDR1 as SQVTM and CDR2 as ANQGSEA. V was pared by 5 bases and J by 1 base, with 7 bases of the junction left unmatched. The CDR3 DNA sequence: TGCAGCGTTAACAGGGGTGGGAGCCAAGAGACCCAGTACTTC. Translating it yields CSVNRGGSQETQYF.

The chain joins TRBV15 to TRBJ2-7; a possible D gene is TRBD1 (5 bases). Germline CDR1 reads LNHNV; CDR2 reads YYDKDF (reference sequence). This CDR3 contains 13 residues. V was trimmed by 1 base and J by 6 bases, leaving 10 bases between them. CDR3 sequence reads: CATSRVRAVEQYF. In DNA form, the CDR3 reads TGTGCCACCAGCAGAGTCAGGGCCGTCGAGCAGTACTTC.

The genes are TRBV5-1 and TRBJ2-3; the D gene is possibly TRBD1 (5 bases). Germline V gene data show CDR1 as SGHRS and CDR2 as YFSETQ. With 0 bases removed from V and 0 bases from J, the gap between germline ends came to 8 bases. This CDR3 is built from 15 residues. CDR3 sequence: CASSLATASTDTQYF. In nucleotides, the CDR3 is TGCGCCAGCAGCTTGGCGACAGCTAGCACAGATACGCAGTATTTT. Complete variable domain (other parts from reference TRBV5-1 and TRBJ2-3): KAGVTQTPRYLIKTRGQQVTLSCSPISGHRSVSWYQQTPGQGLQFLFEYFSETQRNKGNFPGRFSGRQFSNSRSEMNVSTLELGDSALYLCASSLATASTDTQYFGPGTRLTVL.

This chain uses TRBV5-4 with TRBJ1-2; D is perhaps TRBD1 (6 bases). Germline V CDR1 and CDR2: SGHNT, YYREEE (reference sequence). Trimming pared 0 bases from V and 3 bases from J, leaving 6 bases between. This CDR3 has 13 residues. The CDR3 here is CASSLDRDYGYTF. The CDR3 DNA is TGTGCCAGCAGCTTGGACAGGGACTATGGCTACACCTTC.

The J gene is TRBJ2-5, the V gene TRBV7-8, with TRBD2 matching over 9 bases. Trimming at V came to 3 bases and at J to 4 bases, leaving 0 bases not matched to a gene. CDR1 SGHVS and CDR2 FQNEAQ come from the germline V gene. This CDR3 region has 13 residues. The CDR3 DNA reads TGTGCCAGCAGCTTTAGCGGGAGAGAGACCCAGTACTTC. It specifies CASSFSGRETQYF. The whole variable domain, remainder taken from reference TRBV7-8 and TRBJ2-5, is GAGVSQSPRYKVAKRGQDVALRCDPISGHVSLFWYQQALGQGPEFLTYFQNEAQLDKSGLPSDRFFAERPEGSVSTLKIQRTQQEDSAVYLCASSFSGRETQYFGPGTRLLVL.

The chain employs TRBV25-1 and TRBJ2-1; 9 bases are shared with TRBD1. The CDR3 sequence is 15 residues long. Losses at the gene ends were 6 bases for V and 4 bases for J; bases not matched to a gene: 7. CDR1 and CDR2 (germline): MGHDK, SYGVNS. CDR3 sequence reads: CASRALGTGYNEQFF. CDR3 DNA sequence: TGTGCCAGCAGGGCCCTTGGGACAGGGTACAATGAGCAGTTCTTC.

The CDR3 loop reads CASSPPLFGELRSHEQYF. The CDR3 bases are TGTGCCAGCTCACCACCGTTATTCGGGGAACTCCGATCGCACGAGCAGTACTTC. This chain joins TRBV18 and TRBJ2-7; TRBD2 is a possible D gene (5 bases). The CDR3 consists of 18 residues. Trimming stripped 0 bases from V and 5 bases from J, with 23 bases between. Per the germline V gene, CDR1 is KGHSH and CDR2 is LQKENI.

This clone was recorded a few times. This chain links TRBV11-3 with TRBJ2-2, with TRBD1 matching 8 bases. This CDR3 region has 16 residues. V was clipped by 5 bases and J by 5 bases; unmatched bases: 10. Germline assignment: CDR1 SGHNT and CDR2 YENEEA. This chain's CDR3 is CASSKHRGTETGELFF. The DNA for the CDR3 is TGTGCCAGCAGCAAACACAGGGGGACAGAAACCGGGGAGCTGTTTTTT.

This clone was found once. This chain joins TRBV6-2 or TRBV6-3 and TRBJ2-7, with TRBD2 identical over 7 bases. Germline V CDR1 and CDR2: MNHEY, SVGEGT. The length of the CDR3 is 17 residues. V gave up 5 bases and J gave up 5 bases; unmatched junction bases: 18. CDR3 residues: CASSPPPLGGRIHEQYF. The CDR3, as DNA: TGTGCCAGCAGTCCACCACCCCTAGGCGGGAGAATCCACGAGCAGTACTTC.